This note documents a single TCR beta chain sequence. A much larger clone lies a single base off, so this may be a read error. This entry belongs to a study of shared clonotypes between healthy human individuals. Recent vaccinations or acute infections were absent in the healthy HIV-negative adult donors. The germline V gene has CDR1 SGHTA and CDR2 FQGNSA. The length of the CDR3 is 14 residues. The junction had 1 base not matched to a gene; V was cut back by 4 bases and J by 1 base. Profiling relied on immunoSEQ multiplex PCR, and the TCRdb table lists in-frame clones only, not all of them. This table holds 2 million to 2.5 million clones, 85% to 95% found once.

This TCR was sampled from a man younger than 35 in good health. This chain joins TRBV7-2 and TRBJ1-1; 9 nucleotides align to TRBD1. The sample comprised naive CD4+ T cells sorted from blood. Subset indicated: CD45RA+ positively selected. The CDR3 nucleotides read TGTGCCAGCAGCTCACAGGGGGCGAACACTGAAGCTTTCTTT. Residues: CASSSQGANTEAFF.